The source of this T cell receptor (beta chain) is a study of blood T cell repertoires in COVID-19. Profiling relied on immunoSEQ multiplex PCR, and the TCRdb table lists in-frame clones only, not all of them. This sample has some 490,000 clones; 75% to 90% occur once, and the top ten carry under 9.5%. The CDR3 is made up of 14 amino acids. CDR1 and CDR2 from the germline V gene are LGHNT and FRNRAP. V was shortened by 5 bases and J by 7 bases, with 14 bases between the two germline ends. The chain is built from TRBV12-5 and TRBJ1-4; tentatively, D is TRBD1 (5 bases). The source of this sequence is a woman aged 60 to 75 who had recovered from COVID-19. Sequences were obtained from PBMCs or T cells enriched from blood (not recorded which). CDR3 DNA sequence: TGTGCTAGTGGTCCCGGGGGAATCGGTGAAAAACTGTTTTTT. Amino acids: CASGPGGIGEKLFF. Variable domain in full (rest from reference TRBV12-5 and TRBJ1-4): DARVTQTPRHKVTEMGQEVTMRCQPILGHNTVFWYRQTMMQGLELLAYFRNRAPLDDSGMPKDRFSAEMPDATLATLKIQPSEPRDSAVYFCASGPGGIGEKLFFGSGTQLSVL.